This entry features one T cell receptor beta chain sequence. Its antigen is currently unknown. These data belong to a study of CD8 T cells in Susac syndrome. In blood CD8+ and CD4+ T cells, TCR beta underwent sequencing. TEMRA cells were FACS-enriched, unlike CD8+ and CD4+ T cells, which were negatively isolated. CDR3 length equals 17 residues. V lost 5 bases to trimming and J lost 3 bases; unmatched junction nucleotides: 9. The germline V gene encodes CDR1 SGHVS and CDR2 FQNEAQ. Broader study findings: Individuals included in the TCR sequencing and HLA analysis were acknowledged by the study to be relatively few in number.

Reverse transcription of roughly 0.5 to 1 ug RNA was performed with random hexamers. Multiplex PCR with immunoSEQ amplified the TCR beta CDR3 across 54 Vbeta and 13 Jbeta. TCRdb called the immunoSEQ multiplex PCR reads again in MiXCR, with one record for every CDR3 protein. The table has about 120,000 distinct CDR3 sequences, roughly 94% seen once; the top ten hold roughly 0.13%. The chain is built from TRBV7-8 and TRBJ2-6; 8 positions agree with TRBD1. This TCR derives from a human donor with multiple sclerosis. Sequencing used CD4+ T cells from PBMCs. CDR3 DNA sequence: TGTGCCAGCAGCCCGGGCCAGGGGGCTAGTGGGGCCAACGTCCTGACTTTC. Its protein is CASSPGQGASGANVLTF.